This TCR beta chain stems from a study of cytomegalovirus exposure and HLA in healthy donors. Whole-study results and caveats: A few chains tied to CMV proved CMV antigen-specific in vitro. In a later analysis, parvovirus B19, influenza, CMV and Epstein-Barr virus appeared linked to several top co-occurrence clusters. Within an earlier analysis, most TCR beta V segments proved productive either about 87% or about 30% of the time. It was reported that TCR beta sequences correctly inferred the HLA-A and HLA-B alleles for most subjects.

With regard to this clone: The antigen is undetermined.

PCR was performed using 60 Vbeta and 13 Jbeta primers. Repertoires were generated with immunoSEQ multiplex PCR, while TCRdb's copy carries only in-frame clones and drops some. The sample yields approximately 170,000 clones, around 78% seen once. V was pared by 6 bases and J by 10 bases, with 4 bases of the junction left unmatched. Germline loops: CDR1 SGHNT, CDR2 YENEEA. This CDR3 is built from 13 residues. Sequenced input: PBMCs. The chain carries TRBV11-3 and TRBJ2-2; 11 bases match TRBD2. This clonotype was obtained from a man in his forties in good health and CMV-seronegative. The CDR3 region has the DNA TGTGCCAGCAGGATAGCGGGAGGGAAGGAGCTGTTTTTT. This translates into CASRIAGGKELFF.